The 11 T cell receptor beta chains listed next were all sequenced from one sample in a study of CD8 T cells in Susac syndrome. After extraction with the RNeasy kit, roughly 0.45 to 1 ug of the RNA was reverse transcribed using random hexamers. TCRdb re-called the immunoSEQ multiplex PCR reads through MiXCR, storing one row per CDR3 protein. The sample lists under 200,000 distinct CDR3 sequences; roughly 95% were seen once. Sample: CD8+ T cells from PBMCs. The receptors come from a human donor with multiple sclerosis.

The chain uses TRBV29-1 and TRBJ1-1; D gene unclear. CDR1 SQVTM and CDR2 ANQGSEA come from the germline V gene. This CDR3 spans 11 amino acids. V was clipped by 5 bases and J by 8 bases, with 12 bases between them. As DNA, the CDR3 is TGCAGCGTTATCCACCCACCGGAAGCTTTCTTT. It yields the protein CSVIHPPEAFF.

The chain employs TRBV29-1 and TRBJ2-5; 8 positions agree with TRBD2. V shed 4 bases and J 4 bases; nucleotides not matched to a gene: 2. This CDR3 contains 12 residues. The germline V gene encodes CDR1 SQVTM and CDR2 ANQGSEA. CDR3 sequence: CSVGGRRETQYF. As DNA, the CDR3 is TGCAGCGTTGGCGGGAGGAGAGAGACCCAGTACTTC.

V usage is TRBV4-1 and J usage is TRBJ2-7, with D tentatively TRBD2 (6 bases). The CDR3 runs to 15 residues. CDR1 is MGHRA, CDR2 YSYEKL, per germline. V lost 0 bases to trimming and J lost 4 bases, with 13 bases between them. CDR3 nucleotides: TGCGCCAGCAGCCAAGATCGGGGTAGCGGATACGAGCAGTACTTC. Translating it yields CASSQDRGSGYEQYF.

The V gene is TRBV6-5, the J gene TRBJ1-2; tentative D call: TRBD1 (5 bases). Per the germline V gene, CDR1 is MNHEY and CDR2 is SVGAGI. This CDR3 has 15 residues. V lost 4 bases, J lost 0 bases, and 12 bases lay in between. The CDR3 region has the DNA TGTGCCAGCAGTTTACGGGGCACAGCTAACTATGGCTACACCTTC. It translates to CASSLRGTANYGYTF.

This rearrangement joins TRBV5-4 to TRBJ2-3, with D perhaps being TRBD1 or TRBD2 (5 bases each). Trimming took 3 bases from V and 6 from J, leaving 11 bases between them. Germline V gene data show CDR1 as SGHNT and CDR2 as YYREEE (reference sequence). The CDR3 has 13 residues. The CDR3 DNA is TGTGCCAGCAGCTACCGGGACGACGATACGCAGTATTTT. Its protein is CASSYRDDDTQYF.

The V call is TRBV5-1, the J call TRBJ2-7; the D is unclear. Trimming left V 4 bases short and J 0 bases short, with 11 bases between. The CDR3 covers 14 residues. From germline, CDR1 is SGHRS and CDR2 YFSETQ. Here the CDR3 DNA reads TGCGCCAGCAGCCCCTTTCGCGGCTCCTACGAGCAGTACTTC. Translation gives CASSPFRGSYEQYF.

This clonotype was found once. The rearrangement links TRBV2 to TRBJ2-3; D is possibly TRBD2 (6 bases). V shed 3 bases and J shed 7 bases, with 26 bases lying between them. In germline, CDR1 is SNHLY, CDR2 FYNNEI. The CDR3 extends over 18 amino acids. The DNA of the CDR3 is TGTGCCAGCAGTGACCACCCCCGGGACTCCCGACAATGGCATACGCAGTATTTT. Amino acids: CASSDHPRDSRQWHTQYF. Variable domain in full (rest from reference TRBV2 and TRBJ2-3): EPEVTQTPSHQVTQMGQEVILRCVPISNHLYFYWYRQILGQKVEFLVSFYNNEISEKSEIFDDQFSVERPDGSNFTLKIRSTKLEDSAMYFCASSDHPRDSRQWHTQYFGPGTRLTVL.

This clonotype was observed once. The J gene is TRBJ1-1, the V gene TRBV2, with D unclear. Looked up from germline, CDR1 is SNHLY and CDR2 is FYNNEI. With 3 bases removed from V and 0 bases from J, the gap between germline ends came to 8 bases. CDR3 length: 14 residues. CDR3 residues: CASSDNEVNTEAFF. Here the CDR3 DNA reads TGTGCCAGCAGTGATAACGAAGTGAACACTGAAGCTTTCTTT.

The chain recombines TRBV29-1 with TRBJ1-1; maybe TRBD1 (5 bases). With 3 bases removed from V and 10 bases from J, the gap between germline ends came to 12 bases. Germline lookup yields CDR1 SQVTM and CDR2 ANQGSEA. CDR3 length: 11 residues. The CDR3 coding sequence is TGCAGCGTTGATGGCAGGGAGTTAGCTTTCTTT. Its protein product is CSVDGRELAFF.

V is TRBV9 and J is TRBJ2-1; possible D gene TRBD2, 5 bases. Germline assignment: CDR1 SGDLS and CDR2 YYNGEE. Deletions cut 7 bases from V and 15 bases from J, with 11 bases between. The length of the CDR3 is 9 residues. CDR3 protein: CASSVAGFF. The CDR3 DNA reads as TGTGCCAGCTCGGTGGCGGGGTTCTTC. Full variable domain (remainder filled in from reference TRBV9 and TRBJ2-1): DSGVTQTPKHLITATGQRVTLRCSPRSGDLSVYWYQQSLDQGLQFLIQYYNGEERAKGNILERFSAQQFPDLHSELNLSSLELGDSALYFCASSVAGFFGPGTRLTVL.

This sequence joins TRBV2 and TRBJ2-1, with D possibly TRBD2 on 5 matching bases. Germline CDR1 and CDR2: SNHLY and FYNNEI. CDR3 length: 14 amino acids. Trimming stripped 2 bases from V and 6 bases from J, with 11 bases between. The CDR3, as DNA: TGTGCCAGCAGTGAATCGGCAGGACTCAATGAGCAGTTCTTC. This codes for CASSESAGLNEQFF. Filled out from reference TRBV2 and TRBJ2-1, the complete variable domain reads EPEVTQTPSHQVTQMGQEVILRCVPISNHLYFYWYRQILGQKVEFLVSFYNNEISEKSEIFDDQFSVERPDGSNFTLKIRSTKLEDSAMYFCASSESAGLNEQFFGPGTRLTVL.